The present T cell receptor (beta chain) was sequenced within a study of read filtering for tumor transcriptome and immune sequencing. This clonotype was observed at least ten times. Germline values: CDR1 KGHDR, CDR2 SFDVKD. The CDR3 is 14 amino acids. V lost 7 bases and J lost 8, with 17 bases in between. This library used roughly 400 ng RNA and molecular barcoded adaptors spanning alpha/delta and beta/gamma chains. TCRdb called the reads again in MiXCR, with one record for every CDR3 protein. The data show almost 40,000 distinct CDR3 sequences, 14% seen once. The V call is TRBV24-1, the J call TRBJ2-1; no reliable D call. Sequenced input: a population of CD138-negative cells sorted from bone marrow. The sequence was collected from a donor at least 40 years old with multiple myeloma. The CDR3 bases are TGTGCCACCAGGTCGGCGTCCGTTGGCGATGAGCAGTTCTTC. The encoded protein is CATRSASVGDEQFF.